A few counts support the clone carrying this TCR beta chain. What it recognizes is unknown. Treatment noted: oral pan-JAK inhibitor, 5-10 mg twice daily. These data originate in a study of CD8+ T cells in alopecia areata. Reverse transcribed after extraction, RNA yielded cDNA as the sequencing template. Measured with immunoSEQ multiplex PCR; TCRdb has only the in-frame clones, and not every one. This sample carries roughly 210,000 clones, approximately 45% of them seen once, and the ten largest clones take about 2.6%. General study results and limits: Scalp sequencing also captures normal skin's resident alphabeta T cells. Affected scalp, especially in alopecia totalis/universalis, had a higher clonality than normal scalp did. Many expanded lesional clones persisted in scalp and blood during tofacitinib treatment.

The sample here was CD4+ T cells sorted from blood, taken at approximately week 36, from a patient treated with tofacitinib. The receptor comes from a human donor with alopecia areata.

The CDR3 DNA reads as TGTGCCAGCAGCGGGAGTTCCTACAATGAGCAGTTCTTC. It is translated as CASSGSSYNEQFF. The rearrangement joins TRBV2 to TRBJ2-1; possible D gene TRBD2, 6 bases. CDR1 and CDR2 (germline): SNHLY, FYNNEI. The V gene lost 6 bases and the J gene lost 1 base, with 7 bases spanning the gap. The CDR3 length is 13 residues.